The 18 T cell receptor beta chains in this list originate from one sample, sequenced in a study of early T cells in non-severe SARS-CoV-2 infection. TCRdb recomputed calls from the 5' RACE reads with MiXCR, one row per CDR3 protein. The profile shows approximately 66,000 distinct CDR3 sequences, around an eighth of them singletons. What was sequenced was whole blood. The source of these receptors is an adult who was a healthcare worker with PCR-confirmed SARS-CoV-2 infection or an uninfected control (not recorded which).

V and J are TRBV2 and TRBJ2-3; a possible D gene is TRBD1 (5 bases). CDR1 is SNHLY and CDR2 is FYNNEI in the germline V gene. The CDR3 is 14 residues long. V was clipped by 11 bases and J by 4 bases, with 19 bases between them. As DNA, the CDR3 is TGTGCCGGCAAATCAGCGTCAGGGCCAGATACGCAGTATTTT. Encoded protein: CAGKSASGPDTQYF.

There are a few counts of this clonotype. The V call is TRBV11-3, the J call TRBJ2-1; 10 nucleotides align to TRBD2. The germline V gene encodes CDR1 SGHNT and CDR2 YENEEA. CDR3 size: 14 residues. The ends lost 5 bases at V and 9 bases at J; junction bases unmatched: 7. This CDR3 reads CASSPTSGNFEQFF. Here the CDR3 DNA reads TGTGCCAGCAGCCCAACTAGCGGGAATTTTGAGCAGTTCTTC. Together with reference TRBV11-3 and TRBJ2-1, the CDR3 gives the full variable domain: EAGVVQSPRYKIIEKKQPVAFWCNPISGHNTLYWYLQNLGQGPELLIRYENEEAVDDSQLPKDRFSAERLKGVDSTLKIQPAELGDSAVYLCASSPTSGNFEQFFGPGTRLTVL.

This clonotype was counted only a few times. The chain joins TRBV7-8 to TRBJ1-2; 8 bases map to TRBD1. The germline V gene has CDR1 SGHVS and CDR2 FQNEAQ. The CDR3 loop spans 15 amino acids. The V segment lost 2 bases and the J segment 5 bases; nucleotides outside the gene matches: 7. CDR3 sequence: CASSLRTGGQYGYTF. Written as DNA, the CDR3 is TGTGCCAGCAGCTTACGTACAGGGGGGCAATATGGCTACACCTTC.

This clonotype was seen at least ten times. The rearrangement links TRBV6-6 to TRBJ2-7; maybe TRBD2 (6 bases). Germline lookup yields CDR1 MNHNY and CDR2 SVGAGI (reference sequence). The V gene lost 5 bases and the J gene lost 5 bases, with 7 bases spanning the gap. This CDR3 has 11 amino acids. CDR3 DNA: TGTGCCAGCAGTCCTAGCGACGAGCAGTACTTC. Its translation is CASSPSDEQYF.

The rearrangement uses TRBV29-1 and TRBJ2-3; tentative D call: TRBD2 (7 bases). Looked up from germline, CDR1 is SQVTM and CDR2 is ANQGSEA. The ends were cut back, 4 bases at V and 2 bases at J, with 10 bases in the middle. The CDR3 is made up of 13 amino acids. CDR3 nucleotides: TGCAGCGTTGGGGGGGGCACCACAGATACGCAGTATTTT. It yields the protein CSVGGGTTDTQYF.

This clonotype has ten or more counts. The genes are TRBV11-2 and TRBJ2-7; TRBD2 matches 7 bases. The V and J ends lost 5 bases and 7 bases, in that order; junction bases with no gene match: 8. Germline CDR1 reads SGHAT; CDR2 reads FQNNGV. This CDR3 spans 13 amino acids. The CDR3 loop reads CASSPTSVGEQYF. The CDR3 nucleotides are TGTGCCAGCAGCCCTACTAGCGTGGGTGAGCAGTACTTC.

This clonotype was picked up many times. CDR3 in DNA: TGTGCCAGCAGCCCCGGGACAGGGAGACCTTCCGGGGAGCTGTTTTTT. This encodes CASSPGTGRPSGELFF. The chain links TRBV7-8 to TRBJ2-2, with TRBD1 matching over 9 bases. CDR1 and CDR2 from the germline V gene are SGHVS and FQNEAQ. The CDR3 sequence is 16 residues long. V dropped 5 bases and J dropped 6; count of bases not matched to a gene: 10.

This clonotype was counted many times. The V gene is TRBV4-1, the J gene TRBJ2-3; D is possibly TRBD1 (5 bases). V lost 0 bases and J 2 bases, leaving 12 bases between the germline ends. Germline V gene data show CDR1 as MGHRA and CDR2 as YSYEKL. The CDR3 is 16 residues long. The CDR3 sequence: CASSQEKDSYTDTQYF. CDR3 nucleotides: TGCGCCAGCAGCCAAGAAAAAGACAGCTACACAGATACGCAGTATTTT.

This clonotype came up a few times. The chain recombines TRBV7-2 with TRBJ2-2; D possibly corresponds to TRBD1 (5 bases). V shed 2 bases and J shed 6 bases, with 25 bases lying between them. CDR1 and CDR2 from the germline V gene are SGHTA and FQGNSA. CDR3 size: 19 residues. CDR3 residues: CASSLRQTRRTLRAGELFF. As DNA, the CDR3 is TGTGCCAGCAGCTTACGACAAACACGACGGACCCTCAGGGCCGGGGAGCTGTTTTTT.

This clonotype has a count of ten or more. The chain combines TRBV7-8 with TRBJ2-5; TRBD1 matches at 7 bases. Germline V gene lookup returns CDR1 SGHVS and CDR2 FQNEAQ. V was clipped by 5 bases and J by 5 bases; unmatched bases: 11. The CDR3 covers 15 residues. CDR3 sequence (DNA): TGTGCCAGCAGCCGCGACAGGGCCTCGAGGGAGACCCAGTACTTC. Its translation is CASSRDRASRETQYF. Full variable domain (outside the CDR3, taken from reference TRBV7-8 and TRBJ2-5): GAGVSQSPRYKVAKRGQDVALRCDPISGHVSLFWYQQALGQGPEFLTYFQNEAQLDKSGLPSDRFFAERPEGSVSTLKIQRTQQEDSAVYLCASSRDRASRETQYFGPGTRLLVL.

This clonotype was picked up many times. The chain uses TRBV5-1 and TRBJ2-7; D remains unclear. Germline V gene lookup returns CDR1 SGHRS and CDR2 YFSETQ. V was shortened by 0 bases and J by 2 bases, with 6 bases between the two germline ends. The CDR3 extends over 13 amino acids. The CDR3 region has the DNA TGCGCCAGCAGCTTGGTGGGGACCTACGAGCAGTACTTC. Its translation: CASSLVGTYEQYF.

This clonotype was seen many times. J is TRBJ1-2 and V is TRBV20-1; D unresolved. Germline V lookup: CDR1 DFQATT, CDR2 SNEGSKA (reference sequence). The CDR3 consists of 12 residues. V was shortened by 5 bases and J by 1 base, with 8 bases between the two germline ends. The CDR3 here is CSARTVNYGYTF. The CDR3 DNA reads TGCAGTGCTCGGACGGTTAACTATGGCTACACCTTC.

This clonotype was picked up a small number of times. V gene TRBV20-1 combines with J gene TRBJ2-7; D gene unclear. The germline V and J ends were trimmed by 0 bases and 5 bases, with 14 bases remaining between them. This CDR3 has 14 residues. CDR1 is DFQATT and CDR2 is SNEGSKA in the germline V gene (reference sequence). This CDR3 is CSARDLIKGHEQYF. The CDR3 region has the DNA TGCAGTGCTAGAGATCTCATTAAGGGCCACGAGCAGTACTTC.

This clonotype has a count of ten or more. The chain carries TRBV6-6 and TRBJ1-2; 8 bases agree with TRBD1. This CDR3 has 16 amino acids. In germline, CDR1 is MNHNY, CDR2 SVGAGI (reference sequence). V shed 0 bases and J 0 bases; nucleotides not matched to a gene: 3. The CDR3 region is CASSYSKTGANYGYTF. The CDR3 DNA follows: TGTGCCAGCAGTTACTCGAAGACAGGGGCTAACTATGGCTACACCTTC.

This chain connects TRBV30 to TRBJ2-5; D possibly corresponds to TRBD2 (5 bases). The CDR3 is made up of 13 amino acids. Germline V lookup: CDR1 GTSNPN, CDR2 SVGIG (reference sequence). V was clipped by 6 bases and J by 9 bases, with 20 bases between them. The CDR3 DNA reads TGTGCCTGTTCCATAGCGCTGGGTCAGTCCCAGTACTTC. Its translation is CACSIALGQSQYF. The entire variable domain, with the rest obtained from reference TRBV30 and TRBJ2-5, is as follows: SQTIHQWPATLVQPVGSPLSLECTVEGTSNPNLYWYRQAAGRGLQLLFYSVGIGQISSEVPQNLSASRPQDRQFILSSKKLLLSDSGFYLCACSIALGQSQYFGPGTRLLVL.

This clonotype has at least ten counts. The rearrangement uses TRBV29-1 and TRBJ2-5; no reliable D call. The CDR3 length is 12 residues. The germline CDR1 and CDR2 sequences are SQVTM and ANQGSEA. The germline V and J ends were trimmed by 3 bases and 5 bases, with 10 bases remaining between them. DNA of the CDR3: TGCAGCGTTGAGCCCGGCCCGGAGACCCAGTACTTC. As protein: CSVEPGPETQYF.

The rearrangement links TRBV20-1 to TRBJ2-1; 10 nucleotides agree with TRBD2. V gave up 7 bases and J gave up 4 bases; unmatched junction bases: 1. Per the germline V gene, CDR1 is DFQATT and CDR2 is SNEGSKA (reference sequence). The CDR3 loop spans 12 amino acids. This chain's CDR3 is CSGLAGYNEQFF. CDR3 coding DNA: TGCAGTGGACTAGCGGGTTACAATGAGCAGTTCTTC.

The table lists this clonotype with many counts. The rearrangement uses TRBV4-3 and TRBJ1-2; TRBD1 agrees at 9 bases. This CDR3 has 16 residues. The germline gives CDR1 LGHNA, CDR2 YSLEER. Trimming at V came to 4 bases and at J to 7 bases, leaving 13 bases not matched to a gene. CDR3 coding DNA: TGCGCCAGCAGCCTTAACACAGGGGGCGCGATGTTTGGCTACACCTTC. It is translated as CASSLNTGGAMFGYTF.